The 27 T cell receptor beta chains listed next were all sequenced from one sample in a study of cytomegalovirus exposure and HLA in healthy donors. Vbeta (60) and Jbeta (13) primers were used in the PCR. Sequenced by immunoSEQ multiplex PCR; TCRdb stores in-frame clones only, minus some. The table has around 140,000 clones, over 70% seen once; the top ten hold roughly 1.5%. Sequenced input: PBMCs. The receptors were gathered from a woman aged 18-30 years in good health and CMV-seronegative.

The chain employs TRBV6-1 and TRBJ2-1, with a possible D match to TRBD1 (5 bases). V lost 0 bases and J 10 bases, leaving 10 bases between the germline ends. Germline CDR1 is MNHNS and CDR2 is SASEGT. The CDR3 contains 13 residues. The CDR3 sequence is CASSEATAKEQFF. CDR3 nucleotides: TGTGCCAGCAGTGAAGCGACAGCCAAGGAGCAGTTCTTC.

A single count supports this clone. The chain carries TRBV28 and TRBJ1-1; 7 positions agree with TRBD1. The CDR3 loop spans 13 amino acids. Germline V gene lookup returns CDR1 MDHEN and CDR2 SYDVKM. Germline trimming cut 9 bases from V and 2 bases from J; bases unmatched to any gene: 6. In nucleotides, the CDR3 is TGTGCCAGTACGGACAGGCCTAACACTGAAGCTTTCTTT. Residues: CASTDRPNTEAFF.

The V call is TRBV10-3, the J call TRBJ1-1; TRBD1 matches 9 bases. The CDR3 sequence is 13 residues long. Losses at the gene ends were 2 bases for V and 11 bases for J; bases not matched to a gene: 6. In germline, CDR1 is ENHRY, CDR2 SYGVKD. CDR3 nucleotide sequence: TGTGCCATCAGTGAGCCTGGGGACAGGGAGGCTTTCTTT. This gives the protein CAISEPGDREAFF.

V usage is TRBV30 and J usage is TRBJ1-1; possible D gene TRBD1, 6 bases. The V gene's germline CDR1 is GTSNPN and CDR2 SVGIG (reference sequence). This CDR3 has 14 residues. V was pared by 5 bases and J by 0 bases, with 13 bases between. The DNA for the CDR3 is TGTGCCTGGGAACCCGGACAGATGAACACTGAAGCTTTCTTT. Its protein product is CAWEPGQMNTEAFF.

This rearrangement joins TRBV5-8 to TRBJ2-5; TRBD1 agrees at 9 bases. CDR3 length equals 14 residues. After removal of 4 bases from V and 5 bases from J, the junction contained 6 bases not matched to a gene. Per germline, CDR1 SGHTS and CDR2 YDEGEE. This CDR3 reads CASSRGQGGETQYF. CDR3 nucleotide sequence: TGTGCCAGCAGCCGGGGACAGGGCGGTGAGACCCAGTACTTC.

This rearrangement joins TRBV11-2 to TRBJ1-3, with D unresolved. Germline-derived CDR1 and CDR2 are SGHAT and FQNNGV. The germline V and J ends were trimmed by 5 bases and 4 bases, with 15 bases remaining between them. This CDR3 has 15 amino acids. The CDR3 loop is CASSRATPVGNTIYF. For the CDR3, the DNA is TGTGCCAGCAGCCGCGCCACCCCCGTCGGAAACACCATATATTTT.

This chain uses TRBV2 with TRBJ2-1; TRBD1 aligns across 7 bases. Germline CDR1 is SNHLY and CDR2 is FYNNEI. The CDR3 is 14 amino acids. V lost 4 bases, J lost 5 bases, and 5 bases stayed unmatched. CDR3 in amino acids: CASSVDRVNNEQFF. As DNA, the CDR3 is TGTGCCAGCAGTGTTGACAGGGTGAACAATGAGCAGTTCTTC.

This sequence joins TRBV2 and TRBJ1-5; D may be TRBD1 (5 bases). CDR1 is SNHLY, CDR2 FYNNEI, per germline. The CDR3 sequence is 14 residues long. V lost 7 bases to trimming and J lost 7 bases, with 17 bases between them. The CDR3 coding sequence is TGTGCCAGCAAAGGCAGGGATGTTTGGCAGCCCCAGCATTTT. Translated, it gives CASKGRDVWQPQHF.

The rearrangement joins TRBV5-4 to TRBJ2-7; the match to TRBD1 covers 7 bases. This CDR3 is built from 15 residues. V was clipped by 4 bases and J by 2 bases; unmatched bases: 9. Germline V gene data show CDR1 as SGHNT and CDR2 as YYREEE (reference sequence). The CDR3 protein is CASSQQDRVAYEQYF. In DNA form, the CDR3 reads TGTGCCAGCAGCCAACAAGACAGGGTGGCCTACGAGCAGTACTTC.

The V gene is TRBV7-7, the J gene TRBJ2-1, with a weak D call TRBD2 (5 bases). The V and J ends lost 3 bases and 9 bases respectively, with 15 bases between them. Germline-derived CDR1 and CDR2 are SSHAT and FNYEAQ (reference sequence). CDR3 size: 14 residues. The CDR3 nucleotides are TGTGCCAGCAGCTTGGCCTACGAGGGAGCTGAGCAGTTCTTC. This encodes CASSLAYEGAEQFF.

This clone has a single count. The chain carries TRBV30 and TRBJ1-6; D unclear. Looked up from germline, CDR1 is GTSNPN and CDR2 is SVGIG (reference sequence). Between the trimmed V and J ends, which lost 2 bases and 0 bases, there was a span of 11 bases. CDR3 length: 16 residues. The CDR3 DNA is TGTGCCTGGAGTATGGAACACAGCTCCTATAATTCACCCCTCCACTTT. Encoded protein: CAWSMEHSSYNSPLHF.

The rearrangement uses TRBV30 and TRBJ2-1; D ambiguous. In germline, CDR1 is GTSNPN, CDR2 SVGIG (reference sequence). The CDR3 is made up of 12 amino acids. Trimming stripped 1 base from V and 7 bases from J, with 8 bases between. The CDR3 sequence is CAWSDSPNEQFF. The CDR3 coding sequence is TGTGCCTGGAGTGACAGCCCGAATGAGCAGTTCTTC.

The chain uses TRBV5-1 and TRBJ2-1, with TRBD2 as a possible D gene (5 bases). The V end lost 0 bases, the J end lost 6 bases, and 13 bases lay between the germline ends. CDR3 length: 15 residues. Germline CDR1 reads SGHRS; CDR2 reads YFSETQ. The chain's CDR3 is CASSLAGYRGNEQFF. The CDR3 DNA follows: TGCGCCAGCAGCTTGGCAGGCTATCGGGGCAATGAGCAGTTCTTC.

V is TRBV7-2 and J is TRBJ2-1, with 7 bases that match TRBD2. CDR1 and CDR2 (germline): SGHTA, FQGNSA. The CDR3 has 16 amino acids. The junction had 16 bases not matched to a gene; V was cut back by 7 bases and J by 7 bases. The CDR3 region is CASTSVAGVVGNEQFF. CDR3 in DNA: TGTGCCAGCACCTCAGTGGCGGGAGTCGTAGGGAATGAGCAGTTCTTC. Full variable domain (outside the CDR3, taken from reference TRBV7-2 and TRBJ2-1): GAGVSQSPSNKVTEKGKDVELRCDPISGHTALYWYRQSLGQGLEFLIYFQGNSAPDKSGLPSDRFSAERTGGSVSTLTIQRTQQEDSAVYLCASTSVAGVVGNEQFFGPGTRLTVL.

In DNA form, the CDR3 reads TGTGCCAGCAGCCGAACAGGGGTCCGCGATACGCAGTATTTT. Protein: CASSRTGVRDTQYF. This sequence joins TRBV6-5 and TRBJ2-3, with TRBD1 matching 7 bases. The CDR3 is made up of 14 amino acids. Per germline, CDR1 MNHEY and CDR2 SVGAGI. The ends lost 6 bases at V and 6 bases at J; junction bases unmatched: 9.

This chain uses TRBV27 with TRBJ2-2; 9 nucleotides line up with TRBD1. The germline V gene encodes CDR1 MNHEY and CDR2 SMNVEV (reference sequence). The V gene end was trimmed by 5 bases and the J gene end by 1 base; junction bases not matched to a gene: 5. The CDR3 runs 16 residues. CDR3 DNA: TGTGCCAGCAGTCAATGGACAGGGGAGAACACCGGGGAGCTGTTTTTT. Translating it yields CASSQWTGENTGELFF.

This chain joins TRBV2 and TRBJ1-3; TRBD1 aligns across 7 bases. The CDR3 has 14 amino acids. The V gene's germline CDR1 is SNHLY and CDR2 FYNNEI. V lost 7 bases to trimming and J lost 2 bases; unmatched junction nucleotides: 5. CDR3 DNA: TGTGCCAGCAAGGGGGACAGCGCTGGAAACACCATATATTTT. It translates to CASKGDSAGNTIYF.

This CDR3 reads CASSGLNEQYF. For the CDR3, the DNA is TGCGCCAGCAGTGGACTCAACGAGCAGTACTTC. The genes are TRBV10-1 and TRBJ2-7; D is uncertain. Germline V gene sequence: CDR1 WNHNN, CDR2 SYGVQD (reference sequence). The ends were cut back, 4 bases at V and 5 bases at J, with 6 bases in the middle. The CDR3 runs 11 residues.

This chain uses TRBV5-1 with TRBJ2-1; TRBD2 is a possible D gene (5 bases). CDR3 length equals 13 residues. The germline V gene encodes CDR1 SGHRS and CDR2 YFSETQ. V lost 3 bases, J lost 9 bases, and 13 bases lay in between. Here the CDR3 DNA reads TGCGCCAGCAGCTCGACACCTGGAGGTGAGCAGTTCTTC. This encodes CASSSTPGGEQFF.

This clone was observed once. The chain couples TRBV5-1 to TRBJ1-2; TRBD1 matches at 8 bases. Trimming cost V 1 base and J 2 bases; bases outside gene matches: 7. This CDR3 comprises 16 residues. Germline values: CDR1 SGHRS, CDR2 YFSETQ. CDR3 residues: CASSLQPGQANYGYTF. The CDR3, as DNA: TGCGCCAGCAGCTTGCAACCGGGACAGGCAAACTATGGCTACACCTTC.

The rearrangement links TRBV14 to TRBJ1-1; weak D call: TRBD1 (5 bases). CDR3 size: 14 residues. V lost 1 base, J lost 4 bases, and 10 bases lay in between. CDR1 SGHDN and CDR2 FVKESK come from the germline V gene. CDR3: CASSQGGVGTEAFF. For the CDR3, the DNA is TGTGCCAGCAGCCAAGGGGGCGTAGGCACTGAAGCTTTCTTT.

The chain employs TRBV21-1 and TRBJ1-1. TRBV21-1 is listed as a pseudogene. This CDR3 contains 11 residues. CDR3 DNA: TGTGCCAGCAGAGCGGCGCGTGAAGCTTTCTTT. This codes for CASRAAREAFF.

The chain is built from TRBV5-1 and TRBJ2-7; TRBD1 is a possible D gene (6 bases). The CDR3 spans 15 residues. V was clipped by 4 bases and J by 3 bases, with 17 bases between them. Per the germline V gene, CDR1 is SGHRS and CDR2 is YFSETQ. CDR3 sequence (DNA): TGCGCCAGCAGCAGGGGTCGGGACACTTACTACGAGCAGTACTTC. As protein: CASSRGRDTYYEQYF.

The CDR3 is CASSFNQAGGVADTQYF. The DNA for the CDR3 is TGTGCCAGCAGCTTTAATCAAGCGGGAGGGGTTGCAGATACGCAGTATTTT. The chain couples TRBV7-2 to TRBJ2-3; 10 bases match TRBD2. This CDR3 region has 17 residues. J was trimmed by 4 bases and V by 3 bases; bases with no gene match: 10. From germline, CDR1 is SGHTA and CDR2 FQGNSA.

This rearrangement joins TRBV12-5 to TRBJ2-7; 7 nucleotides align to TRBD2. This CDR3 has 13 amino acids. With 4 bases clipped from V and 6 bases from J, the junction kept 6 bases outside the gene matches. Germline V gene sequence: CDR1 LGHNT, CDR2 FRNRAP. The CDR3 DNA reads TGTGCTAGTGGTTGGGGCGGGGGAATCGAGCAGTACTTC. This encodes CASGWGGGIEQYF. The full variable domain, in which reference TRBV12-5 and TRBJ2-7 provide the parts outside the CDR3, is DARVTQTPRHKVTEMGQEVTMRCQPILGHNTVFWYRQTMMQGLELLAYFRNRAPLDDSGMPKDRFSAEMPDATLATLKIQPSEPRDSAVYFCASGWGGGIEQYFGPGTRLTVT.

V and J are TRBV5-4 and TRBJ1-5; 8 positions agree with TRBD1. The V and J ends lost 4 bases and 7 bases, in that order; junction bases with no gene match: 4. This CDR3 is built from 13 residues. The V gene's germline CDR1 is SGHNT and CDR2 YYREEE (reference sequence). The CDR3 sequence: CASSDRGGQPQHF. CDR3 bases: TGTGCCAGCAGCGACAGGGGAGGCCAGCCCCAGCATTTT. Full variable domain (remainder filled in from reference TRBV5-4 and TRBJ1-5): ETGVTQSPTHLIKTRGQQVTLRCSSQSGHNTVSWYQQALGQGPQFIFQYYREEENGRGNFPPRFSGLQFPNYSSELNVNALELDDSALYLCASSDRGGQPQHFGDGTRLSIL.

The V gene is TRBV29-1, the J gene TRBJ2-7, with 7 positions matching TRBD2. The CDR3 has 13 amino acids. V gave up 4 bases and J gave up 1 base; unmatched junction bases: 4. From germline, CDR1 is SQVTM and CDR2 ANQGSEA. CDR3 nucleotide sequence: TGCAGCGTTGTCGGGGGAGGGTCCTACGAGCAGTACTTC. Its protein is CSVVGGGSYEQYF.